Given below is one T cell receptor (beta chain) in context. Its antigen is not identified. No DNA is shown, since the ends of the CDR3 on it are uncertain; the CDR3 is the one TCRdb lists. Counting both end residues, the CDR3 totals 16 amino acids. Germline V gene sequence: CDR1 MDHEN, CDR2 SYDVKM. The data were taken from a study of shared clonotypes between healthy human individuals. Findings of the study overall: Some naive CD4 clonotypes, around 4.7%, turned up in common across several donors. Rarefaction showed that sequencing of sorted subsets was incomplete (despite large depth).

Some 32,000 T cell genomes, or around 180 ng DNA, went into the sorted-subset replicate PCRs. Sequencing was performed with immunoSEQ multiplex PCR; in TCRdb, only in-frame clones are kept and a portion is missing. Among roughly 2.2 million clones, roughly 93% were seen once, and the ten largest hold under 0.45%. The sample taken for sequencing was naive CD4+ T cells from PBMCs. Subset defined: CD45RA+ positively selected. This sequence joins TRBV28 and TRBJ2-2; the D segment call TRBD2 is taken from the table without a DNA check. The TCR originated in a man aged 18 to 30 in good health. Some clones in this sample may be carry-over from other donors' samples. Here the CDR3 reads CASSFDLERDTGELFF.